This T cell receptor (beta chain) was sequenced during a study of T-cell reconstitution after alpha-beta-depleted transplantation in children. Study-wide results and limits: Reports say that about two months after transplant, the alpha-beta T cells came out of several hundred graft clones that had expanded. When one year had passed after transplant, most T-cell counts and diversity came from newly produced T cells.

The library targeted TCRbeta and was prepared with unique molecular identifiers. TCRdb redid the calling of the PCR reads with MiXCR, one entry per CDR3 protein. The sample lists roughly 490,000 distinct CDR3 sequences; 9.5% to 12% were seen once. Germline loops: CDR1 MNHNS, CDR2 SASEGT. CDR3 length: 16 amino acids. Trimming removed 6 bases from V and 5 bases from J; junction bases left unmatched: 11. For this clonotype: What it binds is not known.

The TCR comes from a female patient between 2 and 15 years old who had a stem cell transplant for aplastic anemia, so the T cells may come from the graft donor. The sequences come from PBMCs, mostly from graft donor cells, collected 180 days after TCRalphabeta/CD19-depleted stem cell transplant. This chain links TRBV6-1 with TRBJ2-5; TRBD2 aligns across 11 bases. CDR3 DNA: TGTGCCAGCAGCTCCCCTAGCGGGGGGTATCGGGAGACCCAGTACTTC. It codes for CASSSPSGGYRETQYF.